The next 32 T cell receptor beta chains were all read from a single sample in a study of T-cell memory formation after mild COVID-19. TCRdb used MiXCR to reprocess the 5' RACE reads, holding one entry per CDR3 protein. The data contain 550,000 to 600,000 distinct CDR3 sequences, roughly 17% of them singletons. Specimen: PBMCs or a T cell subset sorted from them (not recorded which). These receptors originate from an adult woman who had mild COVID-19 (a few samples of this study predate the infection). Cell type and time point are not known.

The chain joins TRBV5-4 to TRBJ1-6; weak D call: TRBD1 (5 bases). CDR3 length equals 16 residues. V shed 5 bases and J shed 9 bases, with 21 bases lying between them. CDR1 and CDR2 from the germline V gene are SGHNT and YYREEE (reference sequence). CDR3 loop: CASSYGTVLNRSPLHF. CDR3 coding DNA: TGTGCCAGCAGTTACGGGACCGTTTTAAACCGTTCACCCCTCCACTTT.

This sequence joins TRBV9 and TRBJ2-2, with a weak D call TRBD1 (5 bases). Germline values: CDR1 SGDLS, CDR2 YYNGEE. The CDR3 totals 15 residues. Trimming stripped 4 bases from V and 0 bases from J, with 10 bases between. The CDR3 sequence is CASSLTAANTGELFF. For the CDR3, the DNA is TGTGCCAGCAGCTTGACAGCCGCGAACACCGGGGAGCTGTTTTTT.

This clonotype was counted ten times or more. The J gene is TRBJ2-7, the V gene TRBV7-6; TRBD1 aligns across 7 bases. CDR1 is SGHVS, CDR2 FNYEAQ, per germline. The V gene end was trimmed by 1 base and the J gene end by 3 bases; junction bases not matched to a gene: 6. The CDR3 runs to 15 residues. The CDR3 DNA sequence: TGTGCCAGCAGCTTAGAAGGACAGGCGTACTACGAGCAGTACTTC. As protein: CASSLEGQAYYEQYF.

This clonotype was detected only a few times. Written as DNA, the CDR3 is TGTGCCACCAGTGATTTGCGGCAGGGTAATAGAGATGAAAAACTGTTTTTT. Protein: CATSDLRQGNRDEKLFF. This chain links TRBV24-1 with TRBJ1-4; TRBD1 might be the D (5 bases). CDR1 is KGHDR and CDR2 is SFDVKD in the germline V gene. The CDR3 is 17 residues long. V was shortened by 0 bases and J by 6 bases, with 16 bases between the two germline ends.

This clonotype was seen ten or more times. This chain joins TRBV7-9 and TRBJ2-3; D gene unclear. Per the germline V gene, CDR1 is SEHNR and CDR2 is FQNEAQ (reference sequence). The CDR3 runs 14 residues. Trimming cost V 0 bases and J 2 bases, with 6 bases left between them. This chain's CDR3 is CASSLARFTDTQYF. CDR3 DNA: TGTGCCAGCAGCTTAGCGCGCTTCACAGATACGCAGTATTTT.

The chain couples TRBV2 to TRBJ2-5, with D possibly being TRBD1 (5 bases). There are 14 residues in the CDR3. The germline V and J ends were trimmed by 1 base and 2 bases, with 8 bases remaining between them. Germline V gene sequence: CDR1 SNHLY, CDR2 FYNNEI. The CDR3 DNA reads TGTGCCAGCAGTGAAGAAAACAGGCAAGAGACCCAGTACTTC. This gives the protein CASSEENRQETQYF.

The chain is built from TRBV12-3 or TRBV12-4 and TRBJ2-1; TRBD2 aligns across 10 bases. After removal of 7 bases from V and 4 bases from J, the junction contained 7 bases not matched to a gene. The CDR3 spans 15 residues. The CDR3 DNA follows: TGTGCCAGCACCCAAGCGGGAGGGTCTTACAATGAGCAGTTCTTC. This gives the protein CASTQAGGSYNEQFF.

This clonotype came up a few times. The chain employs TRBV7-2 and TRBJ2-7; possibly TRBD1 for D (7 bases). The CDR3 loop spans 17 amino acids. From germline, CDR1 is SGHTA and CDR2 FQGNSA. The V and J ends lost 2 bases and 4 bases respectively, with 21 bases between them. CDR3 sequence reads: CASSLWGVAGQTYEQYF. In DNA, the CDR3 is TGTGCCAGCAGCTTATGGGGAGTCGCGGGACAGACTTACGAGCAGTACTTC.

The CDR3 loop reads CASSEYPENTEAFF. The CDR3 DNA follows: TGTGCCAGCAGTGAATATCCCGAGAACACTGAAGCTTTCTTT. The chain combines TRBV25-1 with TRBJ1-1; D is undetermined. Trimming shortened V by 0 bases and J by 1 base, and 6 bases separated the two germline ends. Germline CDR1 reads MGHDK; CDR2 reads SYGVNS. This CDR3 has 14 amino acids. Drawing the rest from reference TRBV25-1 and TRBJ1-1, the complete variable domain is EADIYQTPRYLVIGTGKKITLECSQTMGHDKMYWYQQDPGMELHLIHYSYGVNSTEKGDLSSESTVSRIRTEHFPLTLESARPSHTSQYLCASSEYPENTEAFFGQGTRLTVV.

The DNA for the CDR3 is TGCAGTGCCCTAACGAGACTAGCGGGAGTCAAAAACATTCAGTACTTC. It is translated as CSALTRLAGVKNIQYF. This chain uses TRBV20-1 with TRBJ2-4, with TRBD2 matching over 12 bases. The CDR3 covers 16 residues. J gave up 3 bases and V 6 bases, and 9 bases lay outside the gene matches. The germline gives CDR1 DFQATT, CDR2 SNEGSKA (reference sequence).

The V call is TRBV24-1, the J call TRBJ2-3; D remains ambiguous. Germline values: CDR1 KGHDR, CDR2 SFDVKD. Deletions cut 3 bases from V and 0 bases from J, with 12 bases between. This CDR3 region has 16 residues. The CDR3 nucleotides are TGTGCCACCAGTGATAGTAGACCCCCGAGCACAGATACGCAGTATTTT. It codes for CATSDSRPPSTDTQYF.

This chain uses TRBV20-1 with TRBJ2-7; D is uncertain. Per the germline V gene, CDR1 is DFQATT and CDR2 is SNEGSKA (reference sequence). This CDR3 has 15 residues. The V end lost 6 bases, the J end lost 3 bases, and 21 bases lay between the germline ends. The CDR3 sequence is CSAQDLSPPHYEQYF. Written as DNA, the CDR3 is TGCAGTGCCCAGGACCTAAGCCCCCCGCACTACGAGCAGTACTTC.

This clonotype was detected once. One end of the junction does not line up with germline, which may come from a read error. The chain joins TRBV7-7 to TRBJ2-3; perhaps TRBD2 as D (6 bases). Germline lookup yields CDR1 SSHAT and CDR2 FNYEAQ (reference sequence). This CDR3 is 14 amino acids long. The CDR3 is CASSLAEDTDTQYF. The CDR3 DNA reads TGTGCTAGCAGCTTAGCGGAGGACACAGATACGCAGTATTTT.

Many counts were recorded for this clonotype. The chain joins TRBV7-8 to TRBJ2-4, with D uncertain. Germline CDR1 and CDR2: SGHVS and FQNEAQ. The CDR3 has 14 amino acids. Deletions cut 5 bases from V and 9 bases from J, with 17 bases between. The CDR3 nucleotides read TGTGCCAGCAGCGCCTCATTATCACAGAGCATTCAGTACTTC. Translating it yields CASSASLSQSIQYF.

This chain connects TRBV12-3 or TRBV12-4 to TRBJ1-6; 7 nucleotides line up with TRBD1. CDR3 length equals 14 residues. J gave up 9 bases and V 1 base, and 3 bases lay outside the gene matches. The CDR3 loop reads CASSLEYRGSPLHF. In DNA, the CDR3 is TGTGCCAGCAGTTTAGAGTACAGGGGTTCACCCCTCCACTTT.

This clonotype has at least ten counts. The rearrangement uses TRBV7-6 and TRBJ2-3; 7 nucleotides match TRBD1. V was clipped by 8 bases and J by 2 bases; unmatched bases: 4. The CDR3 loop spans 13 amino acids. CDR1 is SGHVS and CDR2 is FNYEAQ in the germline V gene. This CDR3 reads CASRDSYTDTQYF. In nucleotides, the CDR3 is TGTGCCAGCCGGGACAGCTACACAGATACGCAGTATTTT.

This clonotype appeared a few times. V usage is TRBV12-3 or TRBV12-4 and J usage is TRBJ2-7; D not certain. This CDR3 spans 13 amino acids. V was cut by 6 bases and J by 3 bases, with 12 bases left in between. The DNA of the CDR3 is TGTGCCAGCAGCCCTACCTTCCACTACGAGCAGTACTTC. Its translation: CASSPTFHYEQYF.

This clonotype was found many times. The gene calls are TRBV15 and TRBJ2-7, with 7 bases lining up with TRBD2. The CDR3 length is 14 residues. The V gene end was trimmed by 4 bases and the J gene end by 4 bases; junction bases not matched to a gene: 7. Per the germline V gene, CDR1 is LNHNV and CDR2 is YYDKDF (reference sequence). The CDR3 here is CATSTTAGMYEQYF. CDR3 nucleotides: TGTGCCACCAGCACAACAGCGGGGATGTACGAGCAGTACTTC.

The sample holds a few counts of this clonotype. The J gene is TRBJ2-7, the V gene TRBV7-9; D not certain. Germline CDR1 reads SEHNR; CDR2 reads FQNEAQ (reference sequence). V lost 4 bases to trimming and J lost 0 bases, with 7 bases between them. The CDR3 is 13 residues long. The CDR3 here is CASSSTLSYEQYF. The CDR3, as DNA: TGTGCCAGCAGCTCTACACTCTCCTACGAGCAGTACTTC.

The chain has TRBV15 and TRBJ2-7; D might be TRBD2 (5 bases). Germline V CDR1 and CDR2: LNHNV, YYDKDF (reference sequence). Trimming took 1 base from V and 3 from J, leaving 10 bases between them. This CDR3 region has 14 residues. CDR3 sequence reads: CATSRGEGVYEQYF. For the CDR3, the DNA is TGTGCCACCAGCAGAGGAGAGGGAGTCTACGAGCAGTACTTC.

This clonotype turned up a few times. The rearrangement uses TRBV25-1 and TRBJ2-4; D may be TRBD2 (6 bases). The germline V gene has CDR1 MGHDK and CDR2 SYGVNS. This CDR3 is built from 15 residues. Trimming took off 4 bases at V and 4 bases at J, with 14 bases between the two ends. The chain's CDR3 is CASSGGSGGKNIQYF. Written as DNA, the CDR3 is TGTGCCAGCAGTGGGGGGTCAGGAGGGAAAAACATTCAGTACTTC.

This clonotype has only a few counts. This chain uses TRBV6-5 with TRBJ2-5; a possible D gene is TRBD2 (5 bases). This CDR3 has 14 amino acids. Trimming left V 7 bases short and J 5 bases short, with 17 bases between. Germline lookup yields CDR1 MNHEY and CDR2 SVGAGI. Here the CDR3 DNA reads TGTGCCAGCACTCACGGGGTTAAGGGTGAGACCCAGTACTTC. Protein sequence: CASTHGVKGETQYF.

This clonotype was counted only a few times. V gene TRBV5-1 combines with J gene TRBJ2-1; 9 nucleotides agree with TRBD2. This CDR3 comprises 17 residues. V lost 0 bases and J lost 7; bases outside the gene matches: 11. Germline CDR1 is SGHRS and CDR2 is YFSETQ. CDR3 nucleotides: TGCGCCAGCAGCTTGGAAGGAGGGCTAGCGGGGAGAAATGAGCAGTTCTTC. Translation gives CASSLEGGLAGRNEQFF.

This chain connects TRBV6-5 to TRBJ2-7; D is unclear. Trimming took off 1 base at V and 7 bases at J, with 11 bases between the two ends. Germline V gene data show CDR1 as MNHEY and CDR2 as SVGAGI. CDR3 length: 13 residues. The CDR3 reads CASSYYPGSEQYF. The DNA of the CDR3 is TGTGCCAGCAGTTACTATCCCGGGTCGGAGCAGTACTTC.

This clonotype came up a few times. V gene TRBV4-3 combines with J gene TRBJ1-2, with TRBD1 matching over 10 bases. V gave up 3 bases and J gave up 8 bases; unmatched junction bases: 3. The CDR3 loop spans 13 amino acids. Per germline, CDR1 LGHNA and CDR2 YSLEER. CDR3 sequence: CASSHGTGEGYTF. The CDR3 DNA sequence: TGCGCCAGCAGCCACGGGACAGGGGAAGGCTACACCTTC.

This clonotype was detected a few times. The chain uses TRBV10-3 and TRBJ1-2; D may be TRBD1 (6 bases). CDR3 size: 14 residues. Trimming pared 4 bases from V and 1 base from J, leaving 10 bases between. Germline CDR1 ENHRY, CDR2 SYGVKD. The CDR3 nucleotides are TGTGCCATCAGTGTGGACAGTATTAACTATGGCTACACCTTC. Protein: CAISVDSINYGYTF.

The sample holds a few counts of this clonotype. The V and J genes are TRBV7-9 and TRBJ2-1; D is ambiguous. The CDR3 covers 13 residues. V was cut by 2 bases and J by 6 bases, with 8 bases left in between. From germline, CDR1 is SEHNR and CDR2 FQNEAQ (reference sequence). CDR3 sequence reads: CASSLFLANEQFF. CDR3 nucleotide sequence: TGTGCCAGCAGCTTATTCTTGGCCAATGAGCAGTTCTTC.

This clonotype was observed a handful of times. DNA of the CDR3: TGTGCCAGCAGCCTAAGGACTAGAGGGGTAAACGGAACCTACGAGCAGTACTTC. Its protein is CASSLRTRGVNGTYEQYF. The chain combines TRBV14 with TRBJ2-7, with 7 bases identical to TRBD2. CDR1 and CDR2 from the germline V gene are SGHDN and FVKESK. V was clipped by 4 bases and J by 2 bases; unmatched bases: 17. The CDR3 is 18 residues long.

This clonotype appeared a few times. This rearrangement joins TRBV6-1 to TRBJ1-1; 12 bases are a match to TRBD1. Trimming removed 6 bases from V and 5 bases from J; junction bases left unmatched: 7. In germline, CDR1 is MNHNS, CDR2 SASEGT. The CDR3 spans 15 residues. Here the CDR3 DNA reads TGTGCCAGCAGCGGGACAGGGGGCGCCCGGACTGAAGCTTTCTTT. The encoded protein is CASSGTGGARTEAFF.

This clonotype was found a few times. This chain joins TRBV6-5 and TRBJ1-2; no firm D call. Per germline, CDR1 MNHEY and CDR2 SVGAGI. Trimming removed 7 bases from V and 9 bases from J, with 12 bases in between. The CDR3 has 11 residues. CDR3 in DNA: TGTGCCAGCACCCAGGATGGGAGCTACACCTTC. Translated: CASTQDGSYTF.

This clonotype was recorded once. This chain uses TRBV28 with TRBJ1-1; 8 bases align to TRBD1. The CDR3 is 15 amino acids. V lost 1 base, J lost 5 bases, and 6 bases stayed unmatched. Germline V lookup: CDR1 MDHEN, CDR2 SYDVKM. CDR3 region: CASSLYQGAWTEAFF. In nucleotides, the CDR3 is TGTGCCAGCAGTTTATATCAGGGGGCCTGGACTGAAGCTTTCTTT.

The V and J genes are TRBV24-1 and TRBJ2-5; 7 bases match TRBD1. Germline values: CDR1 KGHDR, CDR2 SFDVKD. The CDR3 runs to 15 residues. Germline trimming cut 3 bases from V and 0 bases from J; bases unmatched to any gene: 3. The CDR3 region has the DNA TGTGCCACCAGTGATAACAGGGGTCACCAAGAGACCCAGTACTTC. Translated: CATSDNRGHQETQYF.